This T cell receptor (beta chain) was obtained from a study of blood T cell repertoires in COVID-19. Study in general: Acute-phase and convalescent COVID-19 samples originated in the United States, Italy and Spain. The analysed material was cDNA or gDNA that came from T cells, B-cell-depleted T cells, or PBMCs.

In Seattle, patients joined the study during active infection and were tracked longitudinally. This CDR3 has 16 residues. CDR1 is SEHNR, CDR2 FQNEAQ, per germline (reference sequence). V lost 4 bases and J lost 3; bases outside the gene matches: 8. Sequenced by immunoSEQ multiplex PCR; TCRdb stores in-frame clones only, minus some. The table records about 100,000 clones, 85% to 90% of them present only once. The sequenced sample was peripheral blood. V usage is TRBV7-9 and J usage is TRBJ1-4; 7 bases are a match to TRBD1. The origin of this receptor is a human donor with COVID-19, enrolled during active disease. The donor label of this sample is uncertain. The CDR3 coding sequence is TGTGCCAGCAGCTCTAAGGGGGGACAGCCTAATGAAAAACTGTTTTTT. It translates to CASSSKGGQPNEKLFF.